A selection of T cell receptor beta chains follows, all from one sample in a study of cytomegalovirus exposure and HLA in healthy donors. Assay: immunoSEQ multiplex PCR; the TCRdb copy retains only in-frame clones and omits some. Found here are about 120,000 clones, 65% to 80% of them singletons; the top ten hold roughly 5.2%. Sequencing was carried out using PBMCs. These receptors all come from a man aged 18 to 30 in good health and CMV-seropositive. Each CDR3 is given with its conserved first and last residue. Each record gives: D gene, CDR3 length, clone size, V gene, J gene, CDR3 protein, CDR3 DNA. The D gene is left open where the match is weak. Size values are once, few and many counts, or a class for expanded clones, and some rows have none.

>-|12|-|TRBV6-1|TRBJ1-2
CASSDTGAGYTF
TGTGCCAGCAGTGATACAGGCGCCGGCTACACCTTC
>TRBD1|13|-|TRBV11-2|TRBJ1-2
CASSTTGFYGYTF
TGTGCCAGCAGCACGACAGGGTTCTATGGCTACACCTTC
>TRBD1|15|-|TRBV6-1|TRBJ1-5
CASSEVRTGDQPQHF
TGTGCCAGCAGTGAAGTTCGCACAGGGGATCAGCCCCAGCATTTT
>-|13|once|TRBV6-1|TRBJ2-3
CASSGTVRGTQYF
TGTGCCAGCAGTGGGACGGTCCGGGGTACGCAGTATTTT
>-|14|-|TRBV6-5|TRBJ2-7
CASSSRTVPSQQYF
TGTGCCAGCAGTTCCAGGACAGTCCCTAGCCAGCAGTACTTC
>-|14|once|TRBV7-3|TRBJ1-2
CASSLRGGAYGYTF
TGTGCCAGCAGCTTAAGGGGGGGAGCCTATGGCTACACCTTC
>-|14|-|TRBV28|TRBJ1-2
CASSRQLANYGYTF
TGTGCCAGCAGTCGGCAGCTAGCTAACTATGGCTACACCTTC
>-|13|-|TRBV5-6|TRBJ1-4
CASSYTGNEKLFF
TGTGCCAGCAGCTATACAGGGAACGAAAAACTGTTTTTT
>TRBD1|16|-|TRBV15|TRBJ1-5
CATSRERQGNNQPQHF
TGTGCCACCAGCAGAGAACGACAGGGGAACAATCAGCCCCAGCATTTT
>-|12|-|TRBV29-1|TRBJ1-2
CSVDGQGYGYTF
TGCAGCGTTGATGGGCAGGGGTATGGCTACACCTTC
>-|12|-|TRBV7-9|TRBJ2-7
CASSPTVYEQYF
TGTGCCAGCAGCCCGACAGTCTACGAGCAGTACTTC
>-|14|-|TRBV10-3|TRBJ1-3
CAISTGISGNTIYF
TGTGCCATCAGTACAGGCATCTCTGGAAACACCATATATTTT
>-|15|-|TRBV10-3|TRBJ2-7
CAISAGELSSYEQYF
TGTGCCATCAGTGCGGGGGAGCTAAGTTCCTACGAGCAGTACTTC
>TRBD1|14|-|TRBV4-1|TRBJ1-2
CASSQPGQGGGYTF
TGCGCCAGCAGCCAGCCGGGACAGGGAGGTGGCTACACCTTC
>TRBD1|14|once|TRBV18|TRBJ1-1
CASFSGQLNTEAFF
TGTGCCAGCTTCTCGGGACAGTTGAACACTGAAGCTTTCTTT
>-|15|-|TRBV10-3|TRBJ2-6
CAISDSISGANVLTF
TGTGCCATCAGTGATTCTATCTCTGGGGCCAACGTCCTGACTTTC
>TRBD2|15|-|TRBV6-1|TRBJ2-7
CASSEGLAGGYEQYF
TGTGCCAGCAGTGAGGGACTAGCGGGAGGCTACGAGCAGTACTTC
>TRBD2|13|-|TRBV6-4|TRBJ2-5
CASSGTNQETQYF
TGTGCCAGCAGCGGGACTAACCAAGAGACCCAGTACTTC
>TRBD1|16|-|TRBV4-1|TRBJ1-4
CASSLLLQGNNEKLFF
TGCGCCAGCAGCCTATTATTACAGGGGAATAATGAAAAACTGTTTTTT